This T cell receptor beta chain is from a study of Graves' ophthalmopathy and Graves' hyperthyroidism. At the level of the study: Pretreatment peripheral blood was obtained at initial diagnosis.

TCR beta CDR3 amplification used RNA transcripts. Following a first-round RT-PCR that used HTBI primers, a second-round multiplex PCR was carried out. TCRdb redid the calling of the multiplex PCR reads with MiXCR, one entry per CDR3 protein. The table records approximately 210,000 distinct CDR3 sequences, 20% to 25% of them present only once. Researchers turned away patients with other autoimmune diseases, uncontrolled infections, pregnancy or lactation. Symptoms, serum thyroxine and TRAb, thyroid ultrasound, and orbital computed tomography formed the diagnostic basis. The PBMCs were taken from around 9 ml of fresh peripheral blood. The CDR3 loop spans 15 amino acids. CDR1 is SNHLY and CDR2 is FYNNEI in the germline V gene. The V gene lost 3 bases and the J gene lost 7 bases, with 13 bases spanning the gap.

The TCR was taken from a woman in her 50s with Graves' ophthalmopathy. V and J are TRBV2 and TRBJ2-6, with D tentatively TRBD1 (6 bases). Specimen: peripheral blood. CDR3 amino acids: CASSDLGTLANVLTF. For the CDR3, the DNA is TGTGCCAGCAGTGACCTCGGGACACTCGCCAACGTCCTGACTTTC.